Listed below are T cell receptor beta chains from one sample, sequenced in a study of cytomegalovirus exposure and HLA in healthy donors. TCRdb's table, derived via immunoSEQ multiplex PCR, lists solely in-frame clones and lacks some. Among 150,000 to 200,000 clones listed, 80% to 85% were seen once. The source material was PBMCs. Receptors were obtained from a man between 45 and 60 years old in good health and CMV-seropositive. Each CDR3 is given with its conserved first and last residue. Fields, in order: D gene, clone size, V gene, J gene, CDR3 protein, CDR3 DNA. The D gene is left open where the match is weak. Some rows have no size entry. The others give once, few or many, or a class for an expanded clone.

d_call: TRBD1
clone_size: NA
v_call: TRBV9
j_call: TRBJ2-2
cdr3_aa: CASSGSGTAAGELFF
cdr3_nt: TGTGCCAGCAGCGGTTCCGGGACAGCCGCCGGGGAGCTGTTTTTT

d_call: TRBD1
clone_size: NA
v_call: TRBV18
j_call: TRBJ2-5
cdr3_aa: CASSDPGQGLQETQYF
cdr3_nt: TGTGCCAGCTCAGATCCCGGACAGGGGCTCCAAGAGACCCAGTACTTC

d_call: NA
clone_size: NA
v_call: TRBV11-2
j_call: TRBJ2-1
cdr3_aa: CASSRENRVNEQFF
cdr3_nt: TGTGCCAGCAGCCGAGAAAACAGGGTCAATGAGCAGTTCTTC

d_call: TRBD1
clone_size: NA
v_call: TRBV5-6
j_call: TRBJ1-2
cdr3_aa: CASTLRGQGGYTF
cdr3_nt: TGTGCCAGCACCTTGAGGGGGCAGGGTGGCTACACCTTC

d_call: NA
clone_size: NA
v_call: TRBV11-2
j_call: TRBJ1-4
cdr3_aa: CASSRRENEKLFF
cdr3_nt: TGTGCCAGCAGCCGAAGGGAGAATGAAAAACTGTTTTTT

d_call: TRBD2
clone_size: few
v_call: TRBV7-9
j_call: TRBJ2-3
cdr3_aa: CASSLVGSGSDTQYF
cdr3_nt: TGTGCCAGCAGCTTAGTGGGTAGCGGGAGCGATACGCAGTATTTT

d_call: NA
clone_size: NA
v_call: TRBV30
j_call: TRBJ1-4
cdr3_aa: CAWSGRLWEKLFF
cdr3_nt: TGTGCCTGGAGTGGCAGGTTATGGGAAAAACTGTTTTTT

d_call: TRBD1
clone_size: NA
v_call: TRBV7-9
j_call: TRBJ1-1
cdr3_aa: CASSLETGGAEAFF
cdr3_nt: TGTGCCAGCAGCTTAGAGACAGGGGGTGCTGAAGCTTTCTTT

d_call: NA
clone_size: NA
v_call: TRBV2
j_call: TRBJ2-7
cdr3_aa: CASSVSYEQYF
cdr3_nt: TGTGCCAGCAGTGTTAGCTACGAGCAGTACTTC

d_call: TRBD1
clone_size: NA
v_call: TRBV18
j_call: TRBJ1-2
cdr3_aa: CASSPLQGGEEGYTF
cdr3_nt: TGTGCCAGCTCACCTCTTCAGGGGGGAGAGGAAGGCTACACCTTC